These 13 T cell receptor beta chains share one sample of origin, sequenced in a study of a mutant IDH1 vaccine in newly diagnosed glioma. This sample's time point: week 35, safety follow-up. Doses of 300 ug of mutant IDH1 20-mer peptide were given with topical imiquimod. Their recognized antigens are unknown. The repertoire was sequenced with immunoSEQ multiplex PCR; TCRdb's copy has only in-frame clones and lacks some. The sample has fewer than 70,000 clones; around 87% are singletons. The starting material was PBMCs, obtained from a glioma patient whose treatment included an IDH1 peptide vaccine. These receptors were collected from a young man with glioma.

The CDR3, as DNA: TGCGCCAGCATGTCGGCCGTCTACTATGGCTACACCTTC. Amino acid sequence: CASMSAVYYGYTF. V and J are TRBV10-2 and TRBJ1-2; D unclear. V was clipped by 7 bases and J by 3 bases, with 12 bases between them. Per germline, CDR1 WSHSY and CDR2 SAAADI. CDR3 length: 13 amino acids.

This sequence joins TRBV15 and TRBJ2-4; tentatively, D is TRBD1 (5 bases). CDR1 and CDR2 (germline): LNHNV, YYDKDF (reference sequence). Trimming took off 0 bases at V and 8 bases at J, with 20 bases between the two ends. The CDR3 runs to 17 residues. The CDR3, as DNA: TGTGCCACCAGCAGAGATAGTGTCCGAATTACCAGGGACATTCAGTACTTC. It is translated as CATSRDSVRITRDIQYF.

The table lists this clone with a count of one. V gene TRBV7-9 combines with J gene TRBJ2-2; a weak D match, TRBD2 (6 bases). Trimming shortened V by 5 bases and J by 2 bases, and 12 bases separated the two germline ends. CDR3 length: 15 residues. The germline CDR1 and CDR2 sequences are SEHNR and FQNEAQ (reference sequence). In DNA form, the CDR3 reads TGTGCCAGCAGCCAACCTAGCGTAAACACCGGGGAGCTGTTTTTT. It yields the protein CASSQPSVNTGELFF.

This chain connects TRBV19 to TRBJ2-5, with 9 bases that match TRBD1. The CDR3 has 15 amino acids. Germline CDR1 is LNHDA and CDR2 is SQIVND (reference sequence). Germline trimming cut 1 base from V and 4 bases from J; bases unmatched to any gene: 4. The CDR3 nucleotides are TGTGCCAGTAGTATAGCCAAGGACAGGGGAGAGACCCAGTACTTC. Translation: CASSIAKDRGETQYF.

V usage is TRBV29-1 and J usage is TRBJ2-1, with a possible D match to TRBD2 (5 bases). CDR3 length: 12 residues. The V and J ends lost 3 bases and 9 bases respectively, with 12 bases between them. Germline assignment: CDR1 SQVTM and CDR2 ANQGSEA. CDR3 bases: TGCAGCGTTGATCCTAGCACTGGTGAGCAGTTCTTC. Translated, it gives CSVDPSTGEQFF.

This chain uses TRBV5-8 with TRBJ2-1; 12 bases align to TRBD2. Germline trimming cut 7 bases from V and 7 bases from J; bases unmatched to any gene: 15. The CDR3 is 17 residues long. Looked up from germline, CDR1 is SGHTS and CDR2 is YDEGEE. The CDR3 sequence is CASGPSRGLAGPNEQFF. DNA for the CDR3: TGTGCCAGCGGACCCTCCCGGGGACTAGCGGGCCCTAATGAGCAGTTCTTC.

V gene TRBV9 combines with J gene TRBJ2-1, with 7 bases matching TRBD2. Losses at the gene ends were 2 bases for V and 4 bases for J; bases not matched to a gene: 6. Germline CDR1 is SGDLS and CDR2 is YYNGEE. The CDR3 totals 15 residues. The CDR3 reads CASSVRGDSYNEQFF. CDR3 nucleotide sequence: TGTGCCAGCAGCGTCCGGGGGGACTCTTACAATGAGCAGTTCTTC. Together with reference TRBV9 and TRBJ2-1, the CDR3 gives the full variable domain: DSGVTQTPKHLITATGQRVTLRCSPRSGDLSVYWYQQSLDQGLQFLIQYYNGEERAKGNILERFSAQQFPDLHSELNLSSLELGDSALYFCASSVRGDSYNEQFFGPGTRLTVL.

This clone occurred once. The chain recombines TRBV27 with TRBJ2-1; possibly TRBD1 for D (5 bases). V was trimmed by 5 bases and J by 6 bases, leaving 20 bases between them. CDR1 and CDR2 (germline): MNHEY, SMNVEV (reference sequence). The CDR3 covers 16 residues. CDR3 amino acids: CASSPAAGWRGNEQFF. CDR3 coding DNA: TGTGCCAGCAGTCCGGCCGCAGGGTGGAGAGGCAATGAGCAGTTCTTC.

The rearrangement uses TRBV5-1 and TRBJ1-2; D gene unclear. Germline lookup yields CDR1 SGHRS and CDR2 YFSETQ. This CDR3 has 14 residues. The V end was cut by 0 bases, the J end by 4 bases, with 10 bases between. The CDR3 spells CASSLGTEAYGYTF. As DNA, the CDR3 is TGCGCCAGCAGCTTGGGGACTGAGGCCTATGGCTACACCTTC. Full variable domain (outside the CDR3, taken from reference TRBV5-1 and TRBJ1-2): KAGVTQTPRYLIKTRGQQVTLSCSPISGHRSVSWYQQTPGQGLQFLFEYFSETQRNKGNFPGRFSGRQFSNSRSEMNVSTLELGDSALYLCASSLGTEAYGYTFGSGTRLTVV.

This chain connects TRBV5-8 to TRBJ1-6, with D possibly matching TRBD1 (5 bases). The CDR3 contains 15 residues. The germline V gene has CDR1 SGHTS and CDR2 YDEGEE. The V gene lost 3 bases and the J gene lost 7 bases, with 14 bases spanning the gap. CDR3 sequence reads: CASSSTGALNSPLHF. CDR3 coding DNA: TGTGCCAGCAGCTCGACTGGGGCCCTAAATTCACCCCTCCACTTT.

This clone was seen just once. The chain employs TRBV19 and TRBJ1-2; D uncertain. This CDR3 has 14 amino acids. Germline V gene data show CDR1 as LNHDA and CDR2 as SQIVND (reference sequence). The V and J ends lost 4 bases and 0 bases respectively, with 9 bases between them. CDR3 in amino acids: CASSTLSSNYGYTF. CDR3 sequence (DNA): TGTGCCAGTAGTACCCTCTCCTCTAACTATGGCTACACCTTC.

There are a few counts of this clone. This chain joins TRBV20-1 and TRBJ1-1, with unresolved D. There are 10 residues in the CDR3. V dropped 5 bases and J dropped 8 bases, with 9 bases sitting between them. Germline CDR1 and CDR2: DFQATT and SNEGSKA (reference sequence). The CDR3 reads CSAQPSEAFF. The CDR3 DNA reads TGCAGTGCTCAACCCTCAGAAGCTTTCTTT.

The rearrangement uses TRBV19 and TRBJ2-2; D not resolved. Between the trimmed V and J ends, which lost 4 bases and 5 bases, there was a span of 8 bases. The V gene's germline CDR1 is LNHDA and CDR2 SQIVND (reference sequence). The CDR3 has 13 amino acids. DNA of the CDR3: TGTGCCAGTAGTACAACGGCAACCGGGGAGCTGTTTTTT. Protein: CASSTTATGELFF.